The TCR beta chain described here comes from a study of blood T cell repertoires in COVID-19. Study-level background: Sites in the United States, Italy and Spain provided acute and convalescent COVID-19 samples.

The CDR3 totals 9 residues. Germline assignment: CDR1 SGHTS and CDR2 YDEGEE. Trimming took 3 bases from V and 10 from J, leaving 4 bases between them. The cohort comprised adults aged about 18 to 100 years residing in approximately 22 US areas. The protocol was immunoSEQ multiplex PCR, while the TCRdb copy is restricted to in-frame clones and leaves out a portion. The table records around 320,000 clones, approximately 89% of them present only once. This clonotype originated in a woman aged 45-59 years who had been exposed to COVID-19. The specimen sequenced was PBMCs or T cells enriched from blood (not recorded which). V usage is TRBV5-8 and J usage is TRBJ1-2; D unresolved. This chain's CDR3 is CASSSYYTF. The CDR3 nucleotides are TGTGCCAGCAGCTCTTACTACACCTTC.